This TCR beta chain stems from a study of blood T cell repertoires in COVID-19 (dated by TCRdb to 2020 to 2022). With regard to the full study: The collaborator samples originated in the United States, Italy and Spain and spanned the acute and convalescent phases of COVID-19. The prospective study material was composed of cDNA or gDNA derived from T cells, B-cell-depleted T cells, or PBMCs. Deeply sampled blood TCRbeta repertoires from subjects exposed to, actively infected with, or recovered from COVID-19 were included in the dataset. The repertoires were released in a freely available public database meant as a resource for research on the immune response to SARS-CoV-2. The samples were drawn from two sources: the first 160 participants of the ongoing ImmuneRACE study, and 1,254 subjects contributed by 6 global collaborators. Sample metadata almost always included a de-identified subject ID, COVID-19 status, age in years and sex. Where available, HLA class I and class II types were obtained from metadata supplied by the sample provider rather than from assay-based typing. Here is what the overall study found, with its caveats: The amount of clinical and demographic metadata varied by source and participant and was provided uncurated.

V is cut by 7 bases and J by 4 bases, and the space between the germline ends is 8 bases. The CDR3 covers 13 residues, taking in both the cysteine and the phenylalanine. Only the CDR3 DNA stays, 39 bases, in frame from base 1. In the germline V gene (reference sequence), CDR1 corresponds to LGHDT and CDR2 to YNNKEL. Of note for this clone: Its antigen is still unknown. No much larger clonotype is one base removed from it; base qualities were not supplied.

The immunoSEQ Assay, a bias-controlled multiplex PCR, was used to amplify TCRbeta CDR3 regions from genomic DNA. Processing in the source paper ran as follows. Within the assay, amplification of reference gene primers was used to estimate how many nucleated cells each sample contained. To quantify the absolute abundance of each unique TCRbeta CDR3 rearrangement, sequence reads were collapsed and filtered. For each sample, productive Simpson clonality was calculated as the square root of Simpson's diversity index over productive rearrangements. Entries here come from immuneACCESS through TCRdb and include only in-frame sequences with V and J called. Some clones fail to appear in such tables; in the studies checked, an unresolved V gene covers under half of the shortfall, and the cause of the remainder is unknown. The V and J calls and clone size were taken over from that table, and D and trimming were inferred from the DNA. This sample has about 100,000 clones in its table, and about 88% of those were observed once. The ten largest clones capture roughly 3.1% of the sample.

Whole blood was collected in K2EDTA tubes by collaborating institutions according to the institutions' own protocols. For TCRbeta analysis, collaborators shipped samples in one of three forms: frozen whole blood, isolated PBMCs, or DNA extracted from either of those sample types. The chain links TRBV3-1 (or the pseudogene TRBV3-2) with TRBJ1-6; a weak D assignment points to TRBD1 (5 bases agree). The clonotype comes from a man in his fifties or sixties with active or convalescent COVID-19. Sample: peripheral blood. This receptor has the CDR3 CASNTGYNSPLHF. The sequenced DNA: TGTGCCAGCAACACAGGATATAATTCACCCCTCCACTTT.